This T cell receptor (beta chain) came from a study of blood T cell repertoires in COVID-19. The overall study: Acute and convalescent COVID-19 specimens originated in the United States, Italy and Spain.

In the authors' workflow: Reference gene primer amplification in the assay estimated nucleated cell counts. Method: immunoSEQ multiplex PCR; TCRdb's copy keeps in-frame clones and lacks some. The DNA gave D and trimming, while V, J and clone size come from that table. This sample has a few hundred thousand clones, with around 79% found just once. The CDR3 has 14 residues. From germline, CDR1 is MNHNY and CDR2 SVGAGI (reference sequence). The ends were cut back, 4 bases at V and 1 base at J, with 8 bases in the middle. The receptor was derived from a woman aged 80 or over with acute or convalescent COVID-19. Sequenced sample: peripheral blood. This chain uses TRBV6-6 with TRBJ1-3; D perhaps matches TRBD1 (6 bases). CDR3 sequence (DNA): TGTGCCAGCAGTTCCCAGGGGTCTGGAAACACCATATATTTT. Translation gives CASSSQGSGNTIYF.